This TCR beta chain was observed in a study of T cell responses to AZD1222 COVID-19 vaccine. Findings and caveats of the study: None of the repertoires were sampled until the peak T cell response had passed. As reported, nearly half of all spike-specific TCRs target variant regions that are unmutated.

Comments on this clone: The antigen remains unidentified.

TCRdb's table, derived via immunoSEQ multiplex PCR, lists solely in-frame clones and lacks some. The sample lists 130,000 or so clones, approximately 80% occurring once. V was pared by 1 base and J by 2 bases, with 12 bases between. Per germline, CDR1 MNHNS and CDR2 SASEGT. The CDR3 is 16 residues long. The study pooled second doses at about 4 or about 12 weeks. The origin of this receptor is an adult who received the AZD1222 COVID-19 vaccine. Here the sequenced sample was peripheral blood, taken 28 days after the second AZD1222 dose. The V gene is TRBV6-1, the J gene TRBJ1-3; the D is unclear. The CDR3 protein is CASSEEFYGTGNTIYF. The CDR3 DNA reads as TGTGCCAGCAGTGAAGAATTTTACGGCACTGGAAACACCATATATTTT.